The present TCR beta chain was sequenced within a study of shared clonotypes between healthy human individuals. Study-wide results and limits: Non-shared clonotypes showed lower generation probabilities than clonotypes common to all four donors.

The assay was immunoSEQ multiplex PCR, and TCRdb's table has in-frame clones only and misses some. Seen here are about 800,000 clones, just over 95% observed once, and the top ten hold under 0.25%. From germline, CDR1 is SEHNR and CDR2 FQNEAQ (reference sequence). Trimming removed 0 bases at V and 3 bases at J, with 15 bases between. The CDR3 loop spans 16 amino acids. Naive CD8 populations comprised CD45RO-negative cells positively selected for CCR7, excluding terminally differentiated effector memory CD45RA+ cells. All participating donors were Caucasian adults from Nashville, Tennessee. Note on this clone: The antigen remains unidentified.

V and J are TRBV7-9 and TRBJ2-7; D might be TRBD2 (5 bases). The clonotype originates from a man aged 25-40 years in good health. Sample: naive CD8+ T cells sorted from blood. The CDR3 nucleotides read TGTGCCAGCAGCTTAGCGCCCGGCGGGTCAATCTACGAGCAGTACTTC. It specifies CASSLAPGGSIYEQYF.